Reported below is one TCR beta chain. Its antigen is unknown. Germline V lookup: CDR1 SGHNT, CDR2 YYREEE (reference sequence). This CDR3 comprises 15 residues. Unmatched junction bases numbered 3, after V lost 4 bases and J lost 0 bases. The PCR made use of 60 Vbeta and 13 Jbeta primers. Assay used: immunoSEQ multiplex PCR; TCRdb lists only in-frame clones, some missing. Its listing shows 63,000 or so clones. These data come from a study of cytomegalovirus exposure and HLA in healthy donors. Study-wide background: Earlier sequencing of 150 million to 200 million T cells yielded 95 million to 120 million unique TCR beta sequences.

Study outcomes and limitations: An analysis done earlier found most TCR beta V segments productive about 87% or about 30% of the time. Cytomegalovirus association was assigned to 170 or so TCR beta chains.

The sequencing input was PBMCs. This receptor was taken from a boy between 5 and 17 years old in good health and CMV-seronegative. This chain links TRBV5-4 with TRBJ1-3, with 8 bases lining up with TRBD1. The CDR3 DNA follows: TGTGCCAGCAGCCTCCAGGGGGCCTCTGGAAACACCATATATTTT. This gives the protein CASSLQGASGNTIYF.